Below are 6 T cell receptor beta chains sequenced from a single sample in a study of T cells in Graves' hyperthyroidism and ophthalmopathy. Amplified TCR beta CDR3 regions derived from RNA transcripts. HTBI primers were used for first-round RT-PCR of the TCR CDR3. One entry per CDR3 protein results from TCRdb running MiXCR on the multiplex PCR reads. The top ten clones hold 47% of a sample with more than 450,000 distinct CDR3 sequences, around 20% of them seen once. Sequenced input: blood. Receptor source: a man between 35 and 55 years old with Graves' ophthalmopathy.

This clonotype appeared many times. V usage is TRBV27 and J usage is TRBJ2-5, with TRBD2 identical over 14 bases. Losses at the gene ends were 5 bases for V and 4 bases for J; bases not matched to a gene: 3. This CDR3 is built from 15 residues. The germline V gene encodes CDR1 MNHEY and CDR2 SMNVEV (reference sequence). This CDR3 is CASSQGLAGVETQYF. The CDR3 region has the DNA TGTGCCAGCAGTCAGGGACTAGCGGGAGTAGAGACCCAGTACTTC.

This clonotype was seen ten or more times. The V call is TRBV12-3 or TRBV12-4, the J call TRBJ2-1, with 9 bases fitting TRBD2. V dropped 10 bases and J dropped 6; count of bases not matched to a gene: 13. This CDR3 contains 15 residues. CDR3: CATTFTTSGANEQFF. CDR3 nucleotides: TGTGCCACCACCTTTACGACTAGCGGAGCCAATGAGCAGTTCTTC.

At least ten counts were recorded for this clonotype. V usage is TRBV12-3 or TRBV12-4 and J usage is TRBJ1-1; 7 bases agree with TRBD1. This CDR3 spans 16 amino acids. V shed 0 bases and J 1 base; nucleotides not matched to a gene: 5. This CDR3 is CASSLAEGAQNTEAFF. The CDR3 nucleotides read TGTGCCAGCAGTTTAGCCGAGGGGGCGCAGAACACTGAAGCTTTCTTT.

This clonotype was detected a few times. The V gene is TRBV5-1, the J gene TRBJ1-2, with D possibly being TRBD1 (6 bases). The CDR3 contains 17 residues. V dropped 1 base and J dropped 7 bases, with 23 bases sitting between them. Germline CDR1 is SGHRS and CDR2 is YFSETQ. The CDR3 is CASSLNGGGEVRAGYTF. CDR3 coding DNA: TGCGCCAGCAGCTTGAATGGGGGCGGGGAAGTCCGGGCTGGCTACACCTTC. The full variable domain, with the rest looked up from reference TRBV5-1 and TRBJ1-2, is KAGVTQTPRYLIKTRGQQVTLSCSPISGHRSVSWYQQTPGQGLQFLFEYFSETQRNKGNFPGRFSGRQFSNSRSEMNVSTLELGDSALYLCASSLNGGGEVRAGYTFGSGTRLTVV.

The chain employs TRBV9 and TRBJ1-4; 9 bases fit TRBD1. Germline loops: CDR1 SGDLS, CDR2 YYNGEE. The CDR3 sequence is 15 residues long. J was trimmed by 3 bases and V by 4 bases; bases with no gene match: 4. The CDR3 nucleotides read TGTGCCAGCAGCCGCAGACAGGGGGCTAATGAAAAACTGTTTTTT. Its translation: CASSRRQGANEKLFF.

This clonotype was observed at least ten times. V usage is TRBV28 and J usage is TRBJ1-2; TRBD1 aligns across 7 bases. Germline-derived CDR1 and CDR2 are MDHEN and SYDVKM. CDR3 length: 15 residues. V dropped 4 bases and J dropped 1; count of bases not matched to a gene: 6. CDR3 sequence: CASSSQDRFNYGYTF. In DNA form, the CDR3 reads TGTGCCAGCAGTTCCCAGGACAGGTTTAACTATGGCTACACCTTC.